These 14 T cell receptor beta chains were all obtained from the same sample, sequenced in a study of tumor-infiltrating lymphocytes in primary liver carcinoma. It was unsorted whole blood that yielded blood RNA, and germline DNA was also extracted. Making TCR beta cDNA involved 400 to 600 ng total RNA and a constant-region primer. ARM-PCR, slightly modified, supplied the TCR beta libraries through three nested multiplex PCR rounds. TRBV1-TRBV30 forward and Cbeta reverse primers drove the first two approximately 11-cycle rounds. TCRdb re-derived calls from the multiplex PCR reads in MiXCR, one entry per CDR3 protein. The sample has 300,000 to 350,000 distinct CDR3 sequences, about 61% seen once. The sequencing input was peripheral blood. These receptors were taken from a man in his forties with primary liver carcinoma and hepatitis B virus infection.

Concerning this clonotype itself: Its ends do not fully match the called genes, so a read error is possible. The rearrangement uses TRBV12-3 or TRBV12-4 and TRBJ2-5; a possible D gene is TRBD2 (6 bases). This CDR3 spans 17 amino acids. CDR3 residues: CANSLAVGTGGRETQYF. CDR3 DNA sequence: TGTGCCAACAGTTTAGCGGTGGGCACTGGGGGGAGAGAGACCCAGTACTTC.

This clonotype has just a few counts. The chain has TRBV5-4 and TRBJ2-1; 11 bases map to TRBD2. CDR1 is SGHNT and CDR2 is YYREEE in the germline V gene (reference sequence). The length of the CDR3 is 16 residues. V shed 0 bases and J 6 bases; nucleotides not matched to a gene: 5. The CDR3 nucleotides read TGTGCCAGCAGCTTGGAACTAGCGGGAGCAGGCAATGAGCAGTTCTTC. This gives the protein CASSLELAGAGNEQFF.

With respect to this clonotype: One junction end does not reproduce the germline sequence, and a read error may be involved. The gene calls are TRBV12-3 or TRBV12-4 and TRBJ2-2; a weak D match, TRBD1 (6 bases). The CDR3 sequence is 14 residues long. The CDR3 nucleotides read TGTGCCAGTAGTTTGATAGGGGACACCGGGGAGTTGTTTTTT. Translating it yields CASSLIGDTGELFF.

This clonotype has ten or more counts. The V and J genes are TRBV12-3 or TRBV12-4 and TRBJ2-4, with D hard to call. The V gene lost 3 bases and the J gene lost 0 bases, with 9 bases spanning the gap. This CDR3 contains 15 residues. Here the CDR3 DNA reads TGTGCCAGCAGTTTCTCGGCCATAGCCAAAAACATTCAGTACTTC. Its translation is CASSFSAIAKNIQYF.

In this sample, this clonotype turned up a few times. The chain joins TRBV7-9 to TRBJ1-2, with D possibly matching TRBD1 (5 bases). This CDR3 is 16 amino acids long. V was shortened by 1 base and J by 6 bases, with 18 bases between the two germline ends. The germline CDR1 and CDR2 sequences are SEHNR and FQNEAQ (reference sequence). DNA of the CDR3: TGTGCCAGCAGCTTAGGGTCTTCTCCAGGGCTGGATGGCTACACCTTC. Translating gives CASSLGSSPGLDGYTF.

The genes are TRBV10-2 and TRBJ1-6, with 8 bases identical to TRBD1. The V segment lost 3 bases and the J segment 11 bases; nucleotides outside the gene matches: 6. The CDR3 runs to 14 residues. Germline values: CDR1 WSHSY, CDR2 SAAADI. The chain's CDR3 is CASSEDRGGPPLHF. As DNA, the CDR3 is TGCGCCAGCAGTGAAGACAGGGGAGGCCCACCCCTCCACTTT.

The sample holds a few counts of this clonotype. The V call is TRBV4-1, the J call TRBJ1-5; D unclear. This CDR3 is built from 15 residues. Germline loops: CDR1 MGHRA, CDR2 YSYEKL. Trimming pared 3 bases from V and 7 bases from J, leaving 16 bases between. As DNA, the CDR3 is TGCGCCAGCAGCCAGCAGGACCCCATCGGACAGCCCCAGCATTTT. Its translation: CASSQQDPIGQPQHF.

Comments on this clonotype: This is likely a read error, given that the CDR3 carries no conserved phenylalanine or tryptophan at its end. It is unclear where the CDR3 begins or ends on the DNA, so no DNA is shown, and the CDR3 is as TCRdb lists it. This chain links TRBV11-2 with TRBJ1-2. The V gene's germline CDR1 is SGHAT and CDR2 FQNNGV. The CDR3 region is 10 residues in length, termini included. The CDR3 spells CASSLVGYTL.

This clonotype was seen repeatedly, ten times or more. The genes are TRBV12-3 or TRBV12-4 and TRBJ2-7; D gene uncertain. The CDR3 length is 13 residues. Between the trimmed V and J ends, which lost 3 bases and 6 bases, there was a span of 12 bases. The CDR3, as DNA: TGTGCCAGCAGTTTGAAGGGCGGCGGCGAGCAGTACTTC. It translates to CASSLKGGGEQYF.

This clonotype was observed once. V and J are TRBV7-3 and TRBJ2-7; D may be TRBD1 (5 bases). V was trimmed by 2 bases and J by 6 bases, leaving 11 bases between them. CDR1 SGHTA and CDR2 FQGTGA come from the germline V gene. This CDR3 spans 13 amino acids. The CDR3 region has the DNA TGTGCCAGCAGCTTAGGGGCAGATCGCGAGCAGTACTTC. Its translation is CASSLGADREQYF. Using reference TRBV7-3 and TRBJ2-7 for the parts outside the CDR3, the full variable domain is GAGVSQTPSNKVTEKGKYVELRCDPISGHTALYWYRQSLGQGPEFLIYFQGTGAADDSGLPNDRFFAVRPEGSVSTLKIQRTERGDSAVYLCASSLGADREQYFGPGTRLTVT.

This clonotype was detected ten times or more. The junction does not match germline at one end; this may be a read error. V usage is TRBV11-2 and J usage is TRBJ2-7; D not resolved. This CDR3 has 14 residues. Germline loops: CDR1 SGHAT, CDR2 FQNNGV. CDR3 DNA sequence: TGTGCCAGCAGCTCCTCCGTAGGGCCCTACGGGCAGTACTTC. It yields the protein CASSSSVGPYGQYF.

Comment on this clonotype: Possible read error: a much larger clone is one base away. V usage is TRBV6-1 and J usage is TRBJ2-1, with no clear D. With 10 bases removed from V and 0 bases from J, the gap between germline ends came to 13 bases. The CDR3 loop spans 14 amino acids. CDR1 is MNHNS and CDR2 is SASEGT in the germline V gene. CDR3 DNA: TGTGCCATCATCGACGCCCGCTCCTACAATGAGCAGTTCTTC. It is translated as CAIIDARSYNEQFF.

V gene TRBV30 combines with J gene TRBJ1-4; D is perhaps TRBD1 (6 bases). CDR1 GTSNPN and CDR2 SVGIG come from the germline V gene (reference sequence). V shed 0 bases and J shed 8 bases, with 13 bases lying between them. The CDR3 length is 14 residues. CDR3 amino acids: CAWSVGGVGEKLFF. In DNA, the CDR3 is TGTGCCTGGAGTGTTGGGGGCGTTGGAGAAAAACTGTTTTTT. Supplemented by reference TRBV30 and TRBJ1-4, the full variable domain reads SQTIHQWPATLVQPVGSPLSLECTVEGTSNPNLYWYRQAAGRGLQLLFYSVGIGQISSEVPQNLSASRPQDRQFILSSKKLLLSDSGFYLCAWSVGGVGEKLFFGSGTQLSVL.

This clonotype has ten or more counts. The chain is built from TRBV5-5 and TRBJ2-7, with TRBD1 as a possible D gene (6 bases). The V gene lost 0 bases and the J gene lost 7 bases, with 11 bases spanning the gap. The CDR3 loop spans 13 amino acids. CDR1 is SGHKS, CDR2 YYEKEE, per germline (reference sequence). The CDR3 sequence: CASSLAGAEEQYF. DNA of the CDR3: TGTGCCAGCAGCTTGGCAGGGGCTGAAGAGCAGTACTTC. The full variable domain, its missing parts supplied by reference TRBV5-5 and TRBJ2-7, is DAGVTQSPTHLIKTRGQQVTLRCSPISGHKSVSWYQQVLGQGPQFIFQYYEKEERGRGNFPDRFSARQFPNYSSELNVNALLLGDSALYLCASSLAGAEEQYFGPGTRLTVT.